This T cell receptor (beta chain) is from a study of cytomegalovirus exposure and HLA in healthy donors. As for the study in general: The 100 million to 120 million unique TCR beta sequences, from some 170 million T cells, were found by an earlier analysis.

Study-wide findings and caveats: Per published reports, the classifier diagnosed cytomegalovirus status with high specificity and sensitivity.

There are a few counts of this clone. The antigen is unknown. The PCR had 60 Vbeta and 13 Jbeta primers. Measured with immunoSEQ multiplex PCR; TCRdb has only the in-frame clones, and not every one. In the table there are about 160,000 clones, roughly four fifths of which are singletons. This CDR3 is built from 15 residues. V dropped 1 base and J dropped 4; count of bases not matched to a gene: 4. Germline V gives CDR1 GTSNPN, CDR2 SVGIG (reference sequence). This clonotype was obtained from a female donor in good health and CMV-seronegative. The specimen sequenced was PBMCs. V and J are TRBV30 and TRBJ1-5, with 10 bases fitting TRBD1. DNA of the CDR3: TGTGCCTGGAGTGGAGGGACAGGGGAAAATCAGCCCCAGCATTTT. This sequence encodes CAWSGGTGENQPQHF.